These T cell receptor beta chains were read from a single sample in a study of T cell responses to AZD1222 COVID-19 vaccine. Sequencing was performed with immunoSEQ multiplex PCR; in TCRdb, only in-frame clones are kept and a portion is missing. The repertoire has 200,000 or so clones, 90% of them found once; the top ten carry roughly 6%. The sequences come from peripheral blood, collected on day 0 of AZD1222 vaccination. The receptors derive from an adult in good health. Both conserved end residues are part of each CDR3. D genes are given only for firm matches. For some rows the clone size is stated as once, few or many, or as a class when expanded; others skip it.

d_call	j_call	clone_size	v_call	cdr3_nt	cdr3_aa
.	TRBJ2-4	.	TRBV29-1	TGCAGCGTTGTCAGGGCCGGCGCCAAAAACATTCAGTACTTC	CSVVRAGAKNIQYF
.	TRBJ2-3	.	TRBV29-1	TGCAGCGTGCCTCAACTAGAAATGCCGATCCTCACAGATACGCAGTATTTT	CSVPQLEMPILTDTQYF
.	TRBJ1-2	.	TRBV5-1	TGCGCCAGCAGGTCCCAACCCGTGGGGCTAGATGGCTACACCTTC	CASRSQPVGLDGYTF
.	TRBJ2-4	once	TRBV5-4	TGTGCCAGCAGCTCCTACAGTACAGGAAACATTCAGTACTTC	CASSSYSTGNIQYF
.	TRBJ2-2	.	TRBV4-1	TGCGCCAGCAGCCATCTAGGACAGTCGAACACCGGGGAGCTGTTTTTT	CASSHLGQSNTGELFF
TRBD1	TRBJ2-7	.	TRBV7-2	TGTGCCAGCAGCTTACACGGGACAGGGGGCTCCCTATTCTCCTACGAGCAGTACTTC	CASSLHGTGGSLFSYEQYF
.	TRBJ1-5	.	TRBV2	TGTGCCAGCAGCGCCTCGGGGGGGGAAGGTCAGCCCCAGCATTTT	CASSASGGEGQPQHF
.	TRBJ2-3	.	TRBV28	TGTGCCAGCAGCCGGGACTCGAGCACAGATACGCAGTATTTT	CASSRDSSTDTQYF
TRBD1	TRBJ2-7	.	TRBV14	TGTGCCAGCAGCTTCGACAGGGTGGGCTACGAGCAGTACTTC	CASSFDRVGYEQYF
.	TRBJ1-5	.	TRBV5-6	TGTGCCAGCAGCTTGTCGCTCGTAGGAGGAGGCGGCAATCAGCCCCAGCATTTT	CASSLSLVGGGGNQPQHF
.	TRBJ1-4	.	TRBV24-1	TGTGCCACCAGTGACACCGCAGGGGAGAATGAAAAACTGTTTTTT	CATSDTAGENEKLFF
TRBD2	TRBJ2-1	.	TRBV7-2	TGTGCCAGCAGCTTAGCGTCGGGAGGGTCCTACAATGAGCAGTTCTTC	CASSLASGGSYNEQFF
TRBD2	TRBJ2-3	.	TRBV9	TGTGCCAGCCGACCTGGCGGGGGAAACACAGATACGCAGTATTTT	CASRPGGGNTDTQYF
.	TRBJ2-7	.	TRBV30	TGTGCCTGGAGGGACATATCTTACGAGCAGTACTTC	CAWRDISYEQYF
TRBD2	TRBJ2-5	.	TRBV11-2	TGTGCCAGCAGCTCTGGGACTAGCGGGGGGGCTACGGAGACCCAGTACTTC	CASSSGTSGGATETQYF
.	TRBJ2-1	.	TRBV27	TGTGCCAGCAGTTTAGTTCCAGCCTACAATGAGCAGTTCTTC	CASSLVPAYNEQFF
.	TRBJ2-1	.	TRBV3-1/TRBV3-2	TGTGCCAGCAGCCTAGCCTTGTGGATGGGCTCCTACAATGAGCAGTTCTTC	CASSLALWMGSYNEQFF
.	TRBJ1-6	.	TRBV6-5	TGTGCCAGCAGGGAGGGAAGCTCCTATAATTCACCCCTCCACTTT	CASREGSSYNSPLHF
.	TRBJ1-3	.	TRBV3-1/TRBV3-2	TGTGCCAGCAGCCAAGATGGCAGGGGAAACACCATATATTTT	CASSQDGRGNTIYF
.	TRBJ2-7	.	TRBV5-4	TGTGCCAGCAGACACCGGGACGGACCTTCCTACGAGCAGTACTTC	CASRHRDGPSYEQYF
.	TRBJ1-4	once	TRBV30	TGTGCCTGGAACGTAGGGGGACCCATTAATGAAAAACTGTTTTTT	CAWNVGGPINEKLFF
TRBD1	TRBJ1-6	.	TRBV7-2	TGTGCCAGCAGCCCAAGGGGGGACAGGGTTAATTCACCCCTCCACTTT	CASSPRGDRVNSPLHF
.	TRBJ1-5	.	TRBV6-2/TRBV6-3	TGTGCCAGCAGTCACCTCGGTCAGCCCCAGCATTTT	CASSHLGQPQHF
.	TRBJ2-1	.	TRBV27	TGTGCCAGCAGCGGGATGGTCCCTGAGCAGTTCTTC	CASSGMVPEQFF
.	TRBJ2-5	.	TRBV28	TGTGCCAGCAGGATTCAAGAGACCCAGTACTTC	CASRIQETQYF